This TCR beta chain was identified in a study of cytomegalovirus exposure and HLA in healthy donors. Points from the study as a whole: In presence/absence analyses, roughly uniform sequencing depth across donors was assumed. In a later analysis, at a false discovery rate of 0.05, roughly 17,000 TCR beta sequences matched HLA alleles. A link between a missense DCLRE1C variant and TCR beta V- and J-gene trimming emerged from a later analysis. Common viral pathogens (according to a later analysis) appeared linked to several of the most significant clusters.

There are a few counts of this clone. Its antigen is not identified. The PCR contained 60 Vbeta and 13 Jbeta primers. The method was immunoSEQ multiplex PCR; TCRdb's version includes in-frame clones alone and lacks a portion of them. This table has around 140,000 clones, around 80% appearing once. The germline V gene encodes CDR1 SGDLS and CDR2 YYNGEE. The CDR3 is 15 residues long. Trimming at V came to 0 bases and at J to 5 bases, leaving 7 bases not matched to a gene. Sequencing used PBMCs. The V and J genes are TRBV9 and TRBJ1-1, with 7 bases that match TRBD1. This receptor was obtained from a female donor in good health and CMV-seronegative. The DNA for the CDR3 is TGTGCCAGCAGCGTAGAGGGACAGACCCTTACTGAAGCTTTCTTT. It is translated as CASSVEGQTLTEAFF.